This T cell receptor (beta chain) appears in the sequencing data of a study of control samples from healthy donors and cancer patients. From germline, CDR1 is SGHAT and CDR2 FQNNGV. The CDR3 is made up of 14 amino acids. J gave up 6 bases and V 1 base, and 2 bases lay outside the gene matches. Using immunoSEQ multiplex PCR, the repertoire was profiled, and TCRdb retains in-frame clones only, with some absent. The sample carries some 120,000 clones, around 90% recorded once. The clonotype comes from a man aged 18-30 years in good health. V gene TRBV11-2 combines with J gene TRBJ2-7; 11 positions match TRBD1. The material sequenced was blood. The CDR3 nucleotides read TGTGCCAGCAGCTTAGGTGGGACAGGGGGCGAGCAGTACTTC. This translates into CASSLGGTGGEQYF. Full variable domain (rest looked up from reference TRBV11-2 and TRBJ2-7): EAGVAQSPRYKIIEKRQSVAFWCNPISGHATLYWYQQILGQGPKLLIQFQNNGVVDDSQLPKDRFSAERLKGVDSTLKIQPAKLEDSAVYLCASSLGGTGGEQYFGPGTRLTVT.